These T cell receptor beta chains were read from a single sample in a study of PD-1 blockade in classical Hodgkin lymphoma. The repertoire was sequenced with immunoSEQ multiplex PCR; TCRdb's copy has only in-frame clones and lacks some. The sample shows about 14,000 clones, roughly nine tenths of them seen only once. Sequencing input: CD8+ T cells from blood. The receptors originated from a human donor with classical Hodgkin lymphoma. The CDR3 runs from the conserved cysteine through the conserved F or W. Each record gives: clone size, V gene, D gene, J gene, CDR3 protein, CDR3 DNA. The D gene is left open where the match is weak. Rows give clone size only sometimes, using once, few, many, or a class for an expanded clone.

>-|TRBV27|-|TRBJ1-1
CASSPGMVEVINTEAFF
TGTGCCAGCAGTCCAGGGATGGTGGAGGTGATCAACACTGAAGCTTTCTTT
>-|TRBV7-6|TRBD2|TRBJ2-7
CASSSTLAGVIDEQYF
TGTGCCAGCAGCTCTACGCTCGCGGGAGTGATCGACGAGCAGTACTTC
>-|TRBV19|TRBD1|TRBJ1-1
CASSGPDRGTEAFF
TGTGCCAGTAGTGGGCCGGACAGGGGGACTGAAGCTTTCTTT
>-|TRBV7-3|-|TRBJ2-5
CASSLVGGDQETQYF
TGTGCCAGCAGCTTGGTCGGGGGAGATCAAGAGACCCAGTACTTC
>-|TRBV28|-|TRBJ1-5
CGGQPQHF
TGTGGGGGTCAGCCCCAGCATTTT
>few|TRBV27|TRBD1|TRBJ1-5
CASSPLTGRGNQPQHF
TGTGCCAGCAGTCCCTTGACAGGGAGGGGCAATCAGCCCCAGCATTTT
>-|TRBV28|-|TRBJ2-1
CASSSRLALYNEQFF
TGTGCCAGCAGTTCCCGACTTGCACTTTACAATGAGCAGTTCTTC
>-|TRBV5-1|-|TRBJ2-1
CASNPDSYNEQFF
TGCGCCAGCAACCCGGACTCCTACAATGAGCAGTTCTTC
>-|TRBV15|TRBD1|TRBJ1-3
CATSRDLVGQGASGNTIYF
TGTGCCACCAGCAGAGATCTAGTTGGACAGGGGGCAAGTGGAAACACCATATATTTT
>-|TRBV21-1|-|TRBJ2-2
CASSKVAGGYTGELFF
TGTGCCAGCAGCAAAGTGGCGGGAGGGTACACCGGGGAGCTGTTTTTT
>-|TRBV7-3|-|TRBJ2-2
CASSFLSPSAGELFF
TGTGCCAGCAGCTTCTTATCTCCTTCGGCCGGGGAGCTGTTTTTT
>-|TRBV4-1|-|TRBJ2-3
CASSQPFLTADTQYF
TGCGCCAGCAGCCAACCCTTCCTTACCGCAGATACGCAGTATTTT
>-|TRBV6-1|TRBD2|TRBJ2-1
CASSEGWGAGGKYEQFF
TGTGCCAGCAGTGAGGGTTGGGGAGCGGGAGGAAAGTATGAGCAGTTCTTC
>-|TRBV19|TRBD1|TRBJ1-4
CASSIDRDSNEKLFF
TGTGCCAGTAGTATTGACAGGGACAGTAATGAAAAACTGTTTTTT
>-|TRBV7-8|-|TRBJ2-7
CASSLLTILSYEQYF
TGTGCCAGCAGCTTACTCACGATTCTCTCCTACGAGCAGTACTTC
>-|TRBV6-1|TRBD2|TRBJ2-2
CASSGGLAGVTGELFF
TGTGCCAGCAGTGGCGGACTAGCGGGAGTTACCGGGGAGCTGTTTTTT
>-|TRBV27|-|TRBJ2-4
CASSGDNTGIQYF
TGTGCCAGTTCTGGGGACAATACAGGCATTCAGTACTTC
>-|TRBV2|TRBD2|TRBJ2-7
CASSPRGGRFLGQVEQYF
TGTGCCAGCAGTCCACGTGGCGGGAGGTTCCTGGGGCAAGTAGAGCAGTACTTC
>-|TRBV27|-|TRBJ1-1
CASSPVLNTEAFF
TGTGCCAGCAGTCCCGTGCTCAACACTGAAGCTTTCTTT
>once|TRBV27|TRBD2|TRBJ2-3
CASSPQGLAHTDTQYF
TGTGCCAGCAGTCCGCAGGGACTAGCGCACACAGATACGCAGTATTTT
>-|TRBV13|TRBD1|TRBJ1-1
CASRHRGIFTEAFF
TGTGCCAGCAGGCACAGGGGGATCTTCACTGAAGCTTTCTTT
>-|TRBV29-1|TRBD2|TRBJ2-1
CSVASGRFGEQFF
TGCAGCGTCGCTAGCGGGAGATTCGGTGAGCAGTTCTTC
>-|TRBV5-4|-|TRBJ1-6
CASSLAIYNSPLHF
TGTGCCAGCAGCTTGGCCATTTATAATTCACCCCTCCACTTT
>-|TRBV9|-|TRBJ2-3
CASSPEGGTQYF
TGTGCCAGCAGCCCAGAGGGGGGCACGCAGTATTTT
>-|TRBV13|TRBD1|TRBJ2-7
CASSSRGQDYEQYF
TGTGCCAGCAGCAGCCGGGGACAGGACTACGAGCAGTACTTC
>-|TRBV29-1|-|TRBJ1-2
CSAHGEGHYGYTF
TGCAGCGCTCACGGGGAGGGTCACTATGGCTACACCTTC
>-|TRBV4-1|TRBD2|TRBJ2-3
CASSLLGGSTDTQYF
TGCGCCAGCAGCCTTCTGGGGGGGTCCACAGATACGCAGTATTTT
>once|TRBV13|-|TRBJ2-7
CASSAGATPYEQYF
TGTGCCAGCAGCGCCGGGGCCACACCCTACGAGCAGTACTTC
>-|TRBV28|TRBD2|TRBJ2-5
CASSPYRGAGGSETQYF
TGTGCCAGCAGTCCGTACCGTGGGGCGGGAGGTTCAGAGACCCAGTACTTC
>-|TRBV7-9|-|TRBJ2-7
CASRTYRDEQYF
TGTGCCAGCAGAACCTACAGGGACGAGCAGTACTTC
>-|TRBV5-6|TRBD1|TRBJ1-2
CASSPGTGDGYTF
TGTGCCAGCAGCCCCGGGACAGGTGATGGCTACACCTTC
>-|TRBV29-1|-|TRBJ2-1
CSVEDHAGVGEQFF
TGCAGCGTTGAAGATCATGCAGGGGTTGGGGAGCAGTTCTTC
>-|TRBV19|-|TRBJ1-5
CASTSRDTYSNQPQHF
TGTGCCAGTACCTCCAGAGACACCTATAGCAATCAGCCCCAGCATTTT
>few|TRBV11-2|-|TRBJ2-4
CASSRRADKNIQYF
TGTGCGAGCTCACGAAGGGCGGACAAAAACATTCAGTACTTC
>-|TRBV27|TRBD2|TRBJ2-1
CASSSPLLAGHYNEQFF
TGTGCCAGCAGTTCGCCCCTACTAGCGGGGCACTACAATGAGCAGTTCTTC
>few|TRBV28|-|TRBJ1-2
CASRAPLGYTF
TGTGCCAGCCGGGCCCCCCTTGGCTACACCTTC
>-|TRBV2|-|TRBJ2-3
CASSERVMGNWVTQYF
TGTGCCAGCAGTGAAAGGGTTATGGGGAATTGGGTTACGCAGTATTTT
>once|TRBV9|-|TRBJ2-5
CASSCGEEEETQYF
TGTGCCAGCTCCTGCGGGGAGGAAGAAGAGACCCAGTACTTC
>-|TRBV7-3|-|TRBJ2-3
CASSPTTSSADTQYF
TGTGCCAGCAGCCCAACAACTAGTAGTGCAGATACGCAGTATTTT
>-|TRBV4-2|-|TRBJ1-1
CASSLGGLEAFF
TGTGCCAGCAGCTTAGGGGGACTTGAAGCTTTCTTT
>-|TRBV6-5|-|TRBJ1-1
CASSYDRREAFF
TGTGCCAGCAGTTACGACAGGCGAGAAGCTTTCTTT
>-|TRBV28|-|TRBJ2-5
CASTGWGNQETQYF
TGTGCCAGCACGGGGTGGGGGAACCAAGAGACCCAGTACTTC
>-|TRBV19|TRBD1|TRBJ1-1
CASMDRGEGTEAFF
TGTGCCAGTATGGACAGGGGCGAGGGCACTGAAGCTTTCTTT
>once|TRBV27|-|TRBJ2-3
CASSSFHTDTQYF
TGTGCCAGCAGTTCTTTCCACACAGATACGCAGTATTTT
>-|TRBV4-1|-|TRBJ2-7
CASSQGWGAYEQYF
TGCGCCAGCAGCCAAGGATGGGGGGCCTACGAGCAGTACTTC
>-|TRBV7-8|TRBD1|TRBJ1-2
CASSVGQSSYGYTF
TGTGCCAGCAGCGTGGGACAGTCTTCCTATGGCTACACCTTC
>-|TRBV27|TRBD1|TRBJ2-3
CASLPVDRSTDTQYF
TGTGCCAGCTTACCGGTGGACAGGAGCACAGATACGCAGTATTTT
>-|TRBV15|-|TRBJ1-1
CATSRDVRGAYWLNTEAFF
TGTGCCACCAGCAGAGATGTGAGGGGGGCCTACTGGTTGAACACTGAAGCTTTCTTT
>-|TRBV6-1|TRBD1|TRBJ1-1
CASSSGTGGTEAFF
TGTGCCAGCAGTAGCGGGACAGGGGGCACTGAAGCTTTCTTT
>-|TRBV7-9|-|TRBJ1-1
CASSPPDTENTEAFF
TGTGCCAGCAGCCCCCCCGACACCGAGAACACTGAAGCTTTCTTT
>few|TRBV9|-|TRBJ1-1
CASSAGSVWANTEAFF
TGTGCCAGCAGCGCCGGCTCGGTTTGGGCAAACACTGAAGCTTTCTTT
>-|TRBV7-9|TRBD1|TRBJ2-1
CASSPRDREVDEQFF
TGTGCCAGCAGCCCTCGGGACAGGGAGGTCGATGAGCAGTTCTTC
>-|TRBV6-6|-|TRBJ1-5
CASSFGTDYSNQPQHF
TGTGCCAGCAGTTTCGGGACCGATTATAGCAATCAGCCCCAGCATTTT
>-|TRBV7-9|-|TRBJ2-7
CASTWGESYEQYF
TGTGCCAGCACCTGGGGTGAGTCCTACGAGCAGTACTTC
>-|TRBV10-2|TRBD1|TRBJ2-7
CASSGRGQGYEQYF
TGCGCCAGCAGCGGCCGAGGACAGGGGTACGAGCAGTACTTC
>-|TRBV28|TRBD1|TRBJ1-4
CASIPSIQGANEKLFF
TGTGCCAGCATCCCATCTATACAGGGGGCTAACGAAAAACTGTTTTTT
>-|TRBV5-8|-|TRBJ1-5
CASSLVAGKSQPQHF
TGTGCCAGCAGCTTGGTGGCGGGGAAAAGTCAGCCCCAGCATTTT
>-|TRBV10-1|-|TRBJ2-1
CASSTNNEQFF
TGCGCCAGCAGTACTAACAATGAGCAGTTCTTC
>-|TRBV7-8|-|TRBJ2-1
CASSLGVNEQFF
TGTGCCAGCAGCTTGGGGGTTAATGAGCAGTTCTTC
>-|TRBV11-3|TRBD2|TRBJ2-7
CASSFGGSIYEQYF
TGTGCCAGCAGCTTCGGCGGGAGTATTTACGAGCAGTACTTC